The next 27 T cell receptor beta chains were all read from a single sample in a study of response to subunit inactivated influenza vaccine. Each CDR3 protein gets one entry after TCRdb re-called the RT-PCR reads with MiXCR. The sample consists of some 550,000 distinct CDR3 sequences, roughly 23% of them appearing once. The data were also submitted as part of a second study, on T cells expressing NK-cell markers. That report adds: 5'RACE template switching with UMIs produced the TCR beta cDNA.

The sequenced sample was CD4+ T cells sorted from PBMCs, obtained 11 to 12 days after vaccination. All receptors derive from a man aged 50-59 years who received an inactivated influenza vaccine.

This clonotype was detected only once. The chain is built from TRBV24-1 and TRBJ2-7; 8 nucleotides agree with TRBD1. V lost 3 bases, J lost 6 bases, and 3 bases stayed unmatched. This CDR3 region has 13 residues. In germline, CDR1 is KGHDR, CDR2 SFDVKD. DNA of the CDR3: TGTGCCACCAGTGATGCTCAGGGGGCCGAGCAGTACTTC. Translating gives CATSDAQGAEQYF.

This clonotype showed up many times. In nucleotides, the CDR3 is TGTGCCAGCAGTTACTCTTCGGGGAACTATGGCTACACCTTC. Translated: CASSYSSGNYGYTF. The chain joins TRBV6-5 to TRBJ1-2; no clear D gene. Between the trimmed V and J ends, which lost 0 bases and 2 bases, there was a span of 7 bases. Germline V gene sequence: CDR1 MNHEY, CDR2 SVGAGI. The CDR3 is made up of 14 amino acids.

This clonotype has only a few counts. The chain combines TRBV12-3 or TRBV12-4 with TRBJ2-3; TRBD2 might be the D (5 bases). The CDR3 is made up of 13 amino acids. Trimming cost V 5 bases and J 3 bases, with 9 bases left between them. This CDR3 is CASSLRETDTQYF. The CDR3 nucleotides read TGTGCCAGCAGTCTCCGGGAAACAGATACGCAGTATTTT.

This rearrangement joins TRBV29-1 to TRBJ1-2; D is uncertain. Looked up from germline, CDR1 is SQVTM and CDR2 is ANQGSEA. Trimming removed 6 bases at V and 5 bases at J, with 13 bases between. The CDR3 length is 12 residues. CDR3 region: CSVKRTDYGYTF. DNA of the CDR3: TGCAGCGTCAAAAGGACGGATTATGGCTACACCTTC.

This clonotype was seen at least ten times. This chain uses TRBV7-8 with TRBJ2-1, with D uncertain. Germline V lookup: CDR1 SGHVS, CDR2 FQNEAQ. V lost 2 bases, J lost 9 bases, and 14 bases lay in between. There are 14 residues in the CDR3. This CDR3 is CASSLLLGGFEQFF. Written as DNA, the CDR3 is TGTGCCAGCAGCTTACTCCTCGGCGGTTTTGAGCAGTTCTTC. Full variable domain (outside the CDR3, taken from reference TRBV7-8 and TRBJ2-1): GAGVSQSPRYKVAKRGQDVALRCDPISGHVSLFWYQQALGQGPEFLTYFQNEAQLDKSGLPSDRFFAERPEGSVSTLKIQRTQQEDSAVYLCASSLLLGGFEQFFGPGTRLTVL.

The rearrangement uses TRBV11-2 and TRBJ1-6, with 11 bases matching TRBD1. The CDR3 spans 16 residues. V dropped 5 bases and J dropped 8; count of bases not matched to a gene: 8. Germline assignment: CDR1 SGHAT and CDR2 FQNNGV. CDR3 region: CASSPRTGGWDSPLHF. Here the CDR3 DNA reads TGTGCCAGCAGCCCGAGGACAGGGGGCTGGGATTCACCCCTCCACTTT.

This chain joins TRBV6-1 and TRBJ2-7; D call uncertain. Germline V gives CDR1 MNHNS, CDR2 SASEGT. V was pared by 5 bases and J by 2 bases, with 7 bases between. This CDR3 region has 12 residues. CDR3 sequence: CASSRSPYEQYF. The DNA for the CDR3 is TGTGCCAGCAGTAGGTCCCCCTACGAGCAGTACTTC.

The rearrangement joins TRBV5-1 to TRBJ2-3; no reliable D call. Trimming left V 2 bases short and J 1 base short, with 11 bases between. Looked up from germline, CDR1 is SGHRS and CDR2 is YFSETQ. CDR3 length equals 15 residues. CDR3 sequence (DNA): TGCGCCAGCAGCTTATTGTCCCGTGGCACAGATACGCAGTATTTT. This encodes CASSLLSRGTDTQYF.

The chain carries TRBV6-5 and TRBJ2-1; D remains unclear. The CDR3 runs to 14 residues. CDR1 and CDR2 (germline): MNHEY, SVGAGI. Between the trimmed V and J ends, which lost 4 bases and 3 bases, there was a span of 10 bases. CDR3 nucleotides: TGTGCCAGCAGTTTCGGCAACTTCTACAATGAGCAGTTCTTC. As protein: CASSFGNFYNEQFF.

This clonotype was seen only a few times. The chain links TRBV28 to TRBJ1-4; possible D gene TRBD1, 5 bases. From germline, CDR1 is MDHEN and CDR2 SYDVKM. V was shortened by 5 bases and J by 1 base, with 14 bases between the two germline ends. The CDR3 is made up of 16 amino acids. The CDR3 nucleotides are TGTGCCAGCAGTCTATACAGGACGGGAACTAATGAAAAACTGTTTTTT. It encodes CASSLYRTGTNEKLFF.

This clonotype was seen many times. The chain uses TRBV6-1 and TRBJ1-5, with TRBD1 as a possible D gene (6 bases). V was trimmed by 6 bases and J by 1 base, leaving 19 bases between them. The CDR3 contains 17 residues. Germline V gives CDR1 MNHNS, CDR2 SASEGT. CDR3 in DNA: TGTGCCAGCAGCCCAAATCCCGACAGGATAAGCAATCAGCCCCAGCATTTT. It specifies CASSPNPDRISNQPQHF.

This clonotype was counted between two and nine times. The chain recombines TRBV10-2 with TRBJ2-2; D tentatively reads TRBD1 or TRBD2 (5 bases each). Trimming left V 5 bases short and J 3 bases short, with 13 bases between. Germline-derived CDR1 and CDR2 are WSHSY and SAAADI. This CDR3 contains 15 residues. CDR3 sequence reads: CASSTGTGYTGELFF. In DNA, the CDR3 is TGCGCCAGCAGTACCGGGACGGGATACACCGGGGAGCTGTTTTTT.

The genes are TRBV12-3 or TRBV12-4 and TRBJ2-1; D uncertain. The CDR3 consists of 13 residues. Trimming stripped 3 bases from V and 6 bases from J, with 9 bases between. The CDR3: CASSFEARNEQFF. In nucleotides, the CDR3 is TGTGCCAGCAGTTTTGAAGCACGCAATGAGCAGTTCTTC.

The chain links TRBV12-3 or TRBV12-4 to TRBJ1-5; D may be TRBD1 (5 bases). This CDR3 region has 13 residues. V lost 2 bases and J lost 7, with 9 bases in between. CDR3 protein: CASSLRRDQPQHF. CDR3 nucleotide sequence: TGTGCCAGCAGTTTACGCAGGGACCAGCCCCAGCATTTT.

The V call is TRBV11-3, the J call TRBJ2-7, with D perhaps TRBD2 (7 bases). Germline-derived CDR1 and CDR2 are SGHNT and YENEEA. The V gene lost 5 bases and the J gene lost 0 bases, with 14 bases spanning the gap. The CDR3 runs 15 residues. The CDR3 spells CASSNRGAGSYEQYF. CDR3 DNA sequence: TGTGCCAGCAGCAACCGGGGGGCCGGCTCCTACGAGCAGTACTTC.

This clonotype was detected only a few times. V and J are TRBV9 and TRBJ2-6; D might be TRBD1 or TRBD2, each matching 6 bases. V was pared by 0 bases and J by 4 bases, with 17 bases between. CDR1 and CDR2 from the germline V gene are SGDLS and YYNGEE. The CDR3 has 18 amino acids. The CDR3 loop reads CASSVGDTVRGGANVLTF. The CDR3 nucleotides read TGTGCCAGCAGCGTAGGGGACACGGTGCGGGGAGGGGCCAACGTCCTGACTTTC.

In its sample, this clonotype was seen many times. The rearrangement joins TRBV7-9 to TRBJ2-7; D call uncertain. This CDR3 region has 15 residues. The germline V gene encodes CDR1 SEHNR and CDR2 FQNEAQ (reference sequence). The V and J ends lost 5 bases and 2 bases respectively, with 16 bases between them. The CDR3 DNA sequence: TGTGCCAGCAGCCCAACGGACCACGTCCCCTACGAGCAGTACTTC. Protein product: CASSPTDHVPYEQYF.

The CDR3 spells CASSLWRGTGNTIYF. The CDR3 region has the DNA TGTGCCAGCAGTTTGTGGAGGGGTACTGGAAACACCATATATTTT. The chain carries TRBV27 and TRBJ1-3; tentatively, D is TRBD1 (5 bases). Trimming pared 3 bases from V and 2 bases from J, leaving 11 bases between. CDR1 is MNHEY, CDR2 SMNVEV, per germline (reference sequence). This CDR3 region has 15 residues.

The chain uses TRBV7-9 and TRBJ2-1; 10 bases fit TRBD2. From germline, CDR1 is SEHNR and CDR2 FQNEAQ (reference sequence). Trimming removed 1 base from V and 14 bases from J; junction bases left unmatched: 8. CDR3 length equals 14 residues. CDR3 residues: CASSLESGGAREFF. CDR3 nucleotides: TGTGCCAGCAGCTTAGAAAGCGGGGGGGCCCGGGAGTTCTTC.

The V and J genes are TRBV29-1 and TRBJ2-1; TRBD1 might be the D (6 bases). The length of the CDR3 is 14 residues. V gave up 3 bases and J gave up 1 base, with 10 bases separating them. Looked up from germline, CDR1 is SQVTM and CDR2 is ANQGSEA. DNA of the CDR3: TGCAGCGTTGATAGTCAGGGGTCCTACAATGAGCAGTTCTTC. Residues: CSVDSQGSYNEQFF.

The chain joins TRBV20-1 to TRBJ2-7; TRBD2 agrees at 11 bases. The germline gives CDR1 DFQATT, CDR2 SNEGSKA (reference sequence). J gave up 4 bases and V 5 bases, and 16 bases lay outside the gene matches. The CDR3 spans 17 residues. Here the CDR3 reads CSARRPSGGQIRYEQYF. CDR3 sequence (DNA): TGCAGTGCTCGAAGGCCTAGCGGGGGGCAAATTAGATACGAGCAGTACTTC.

The rearrangement links TRBV7-8 to TRBJ2-3, with D hard to call. The germline CDR1 and CDR2 sequences are SGHVS and FQNEAQ. Trimming stripped 4 bases from V and 2 bases from J, with 13 bases between. There are 15 residues in the CDR3. The CDR3 is CASSSPGSNTDTQYF. CDR3 nucleotides: TGTGCCAGCAGCTCACCCGGTTCTAACACAGATACGCAGTATTTT. Based on the CDR3 plus reference TRBV7-8 and TRBJ2-3, the full variable domain is GAGVSQSPRYKVAKRGQDVALRCDPISGHVSLFWYQQALGQGPEFLTYFQNEAQLDKSGLPSDRFFAERPEGSVSTLKIQRTQQEDSAVYLCASSSPGSNTDTQYFGPGTRLTVL.

The rearrangement joins TRBV2 to TRBJ2-7; 8 nucleotides align to TRBD1. The CDR3 has 14 residues. V was pared by 4 bases and J by 4 bases, with 6 bases of the junction left unmatched. Germline CDR1 is SNHLY and CDR2 is FYNNEI. CDR3 in amino acids: CASSADRGRYEQYF. The DNA of the CDR3 is TGTGCCAGCAGTGCCGACAGGGGACGGTACGAGCAGTACTTC.

The genes are TRBV2 and TRBJ2-3; 14 bases agree with TRBD2. The CDR3 spans 19 residues. V lost 6 bases, J lost 4 bases, and 15 bases stayed unmatched. From germline, CDR1 is SNHLY and CDR2 FYNNEI. CDR3 DNA sequence: TGTGCCAGCAGCCCGAACAGGGGACTAGCGGGAGAAGGGGCAGATACGCAGTATTTT. Translated: CASSPNRGLAGEGADTQYF.

In this sample, this clonotype turned up a few times. The rearrangement joins TRBV4-3 to TRBJ2-1, with TRBD2 matching 7 bases. The germline gives CDR1 LGHNA, CDR2 YSLEER. This CDR3 spans 16 amino acids. V shed 1 base and J 4 bases; nucleotides not matched to a gene: 7. The CDR3 region has the DNA TGCGCCAGCAGCCAAGGGATGAGCGGGAAATACAATGAGCAGTTCTTC. This sequence encodes CASSQGMSGKYNEQFF.

The J gene is TRBJ2-7, the V gene TRBV20-1; D is unclear. Germline CDR1 and CDR2: DFQATT and SNEGSKA (reference sequence). The CDR3 runs 14 residues. Trimming stripped 3 bases from V and 1 base from J, with 13 bases between. The CDR3 sequence is CSASANSRSYEQYF. CDR3 DNA: TGCAGTGCTAGTGCCAACTCGAGATCCTACGAGCAGTACTTC.

This clonotype was seen many times. J is TRBJ2-7 and V is TRBV5-5; no definite D call. CDR1 and CDR2 (germline): SGHKS, YYEKEE (reference sequence). CDR3 length: 14 amino acids. Trimming took 5 bases from V and 0 from J, leaving 12 bases between them. CDR3 region: CASSLGQASYEQYF. As DNA, the CDR3 is TGTGCCAGCAGTTTAGGGCAAGCCTCCTACGAGCAGTACTTC.